The rows below give T cell receptor beta chains drawn from one sample of a study of CD8+ T cells in alopecia areata. The data were produced by immunoSEQ multiplex PCR, yet TCRdb's version contains in-frame clones alone and is incomplete. The sample includes 190,000 or so clones, 55% to 75% of them seen just once. The specimen was CD4+ T cells sorted from blood, collected at week 24, from a patient treated with tofacitinib. These receptors were taken from a human donor with alopecia areata. The CDR3 runs from the conserved cysteine through the conserved F or W. Fields, in order: clone size, CDR3 length, J gene, D gene, V gene, CDR3 protein, CDR3 DNA. The D gene is left open where the match is weak. For some rows the clone size is stated as once, few or many, or as a class when expanded; others skip it.

abundance: NA; len: 14; j_gene: TRBJ1-6; d_gene: NA; v_gene: TRBV10-3; CDR3aa: CAISADPSNSPLHF; CDR3nt: TGTGCCATCAGCGCGGACCCTTCCAATTCACCCCTCCACTTT
abundance: once; len: 14; j_gene: TRBJ1-1; d_gene: NA; v_gene: TRBV5-4; CDR3aa: CASSWYDRNTEAFF; CDR3nt: TGTGCCAGCAGCTGGTACGACAGGAACACTGAAGCTTTCTTT
abundance: NA; len: 21; j_gene: TRBJ2-3; d_gene: TRBD1; v_gene: TRBV9; CDR3aa: CASSLRDSTSLSPRGTDTQYF; CDR3nt: TGTGCCAGCAGCCTACGGGACAGTACTTCTCTGAGCCCCAGGGGAACAGATACGCAGTATTTT
abundance: few; len: 12; j_gene: TRBJ1-5; d_gene: NA; v_gene: TRBV28; CDR3aa: CASKGLNQPQHF; CDR3nt: TGTGCCAGCAAGGGGCTAAATCAGCCCCAGCATTTT
abundance: NA; len: 16; j_gene: TRBJ2-1; d_gene: TRBD2; v_gene: TRBV27; CDR3aa: CASSQSSGSGRNEQFF; CDR3nt: TGTGCCAGCAGTCAGTCTAGCGGGAGTGGGCGGAATGAGCAGTTCTTC
abundance: NA; len: 16; j_gene: TRBJ2-3; d_gene: TRBD2; v_gene: TRBV5-4; CDR3aa: CASRGLAGVSTDTQYF; CDR3nt: TGTGCCAGCAGGGGACTAGCGGGAGTTTCGACAGATACGCAGTATTTT
abundance: few; len: 12; j_gene: TRBJ2-5; d_gene: TRBD1; v_gene: TRBV29-1; CDR3aa: CSARQGEETQYF; CDR3nt: TGCAGCGCCCGACAGGGAGAAGAGACCCAGTACTTC
abundance: NA; len: 16; j_gene: TRBJ2-5; d_gene: TRBD1; v_gene: TRBV2; CDR3aa: CASSEAPQTGAETQYF; CDR3nt: TGTGCCAGCAGCGAAGCCCCCCAGACAGGGGCCGAGACCCAGTACTTC
abundance: NA; len: 12; j_gene: TRBJ1-2; d_gene: NA; v_gene: TRBV7-9; CDR3aa: CASSLKEVGYTF; CDR3nt: TGTGCCAGCAGCTTGAAGGAGGTGGGCTACACCTTC
abundance: few; len: 13; j_gene: TRBJ2-3; d_gene: NA; v_gene: TRBV13; CDR3aa: CACQIGTSSTQYF; CDR3nt: TGTGCCTGCCAAATCGGGACATCTAGTACGCAGTATTTT
abundance: few; len: 14; j_gene: TRBJ2-2; d_gene: NA; v_gene: TRBV2; CDR3aa: CASSPGLDTGELFF; CDR3nt: TGTGCCAGCAGCCCAGGGTTGGACACCGGGGAGCTGTTTTTT
abundance: NA; len: 11; j_gene: TRBJ1-5; d_gene: NA; v_gene: TRBV6-1; CDR3aa: CASSEGQPQHF; CDR3nt: TGTGCCAGCAGTGAAGGTCAGCCCCAGCATTTT
abundance: NA; len: 14; j_gene: TRBJ2-3; d_gene: NA; v_gene: TRBV30; CDR3aa: CAWSVWGSTDTQYF; CDR3nt: TGTGCCTGGAGTGTATGGGGGAGCACAGATACGCAGTATTTT
abundance: NA; len: 14; j_gene: TRBJ1-2; d_gene: NA; v_gene: TRBV2; CDR3aa: CASRTGEDNYGYTF; CDR3nt: TGTGCCAGCAGGACAGGTGAAGATAACTATGGCTACACCTTC
abundance: few; len: 13; j_gene: TRBJ2-2; d_gene: NA; v_gene: TRBV30; CDR3aa: CATNQGLTGELFF; CDR3nt: TGTGCCACAAACCAGGGGCTTACCGGGGAGCTGTTTTTT
abundance: NA; len: 12; j_gene: TRBJ1-2; d_gene: NA; v_gene: TRBV2; CDR3aa: CASRGDLYGYTF; CDR3nt: TGTGCCAGCAGAGGGGATCTCTATGGCTACACCTTC
abundance: NA; len: 14; j_gene: TRBJ1-6; d_gene: NA; v_gene: TRBV7-2; CDR3aa: CASSSWFRDSPLHF; CDR3nt: TGTGCCAGCAGCTCCTGGTTCCGGGATTCACCCCTCCACTTT
abundance: NA; len: 14; j_gene: TRBJ2-7; d_gene: TRBD1; v_gene: TRBV14; CDR3aa: CASSRDRGPYEQYF; CDR3nt: TGTGCCAGCAGCCGGGACAGGGGCCCTTACGAGCAGTACTTC
abundance: NA; len: 12; j_gene: TRBJ1-2; d_gene: TRBD1; v_gene: TRBV4-1; CDR3aa: CASSRTGDGYTF; CDR3nt: TGCGCCAGCAGCCGGACAGGGGATGGCTACACCTTC
abundance: few; len: 14; j_gene: TRBJ2-3; d_gene: TRBD2; v_gene: TRBV19; CDR3aa: CASSSLTSEDTQYF; CDR3nt: TGTGCCAGTAGTTCACTGACTAGCGAGGATACGCAGTATTTT
abundance: NA; len: 13; j_gene: TRBJ2-1; d_gene: NA; v_gene: TRBV6-5; CDR3aa: CASSYRLEGEQFF; CDR3nt: TGTGCCAGCAGTTACAGGCTCGAGGGTGAGCAGTTCTTC
abundance: NA; len: 15; j_gene: TRBJ2-5; d_gene: TRBD1; v_gene: TRBV4-1; CDR3aa: CASSPGTGRGETQYF; CDR3nt: TGCGCCAGCAGCCCCGGGACAGGGAGGGGAGAGACCCAGTACTTC
abundance: NA; len: 14; j_gene: TRBJ1-5; d_gene: NA; v_gene: TRBV25-1; CDR3aa: CASSEYGENQPQHF; CDR3nt: TGTGCCAGCAGTGAATATGGAGAGAATCAGCCCCAGCATTTT
abundance: NA; len: 12; j_gene: TRBJ2-5; d_gene: NA; v_gene: TRBV2; CDR3aa: CASGTRQETQYF; CDR3nt: TGTGCCAGCGGGACACGTCAAGAGACCCAGTACTTC